The 27 T cell receptor beta chains given below trace back to one sample, sequenced in a study of glioma-infiltrating T cells. The iRepertoire nested amplicon-rescue multiplex PCR amplified TCR alpha and beta CDR3s from RNA. Via MiXCR, TCRdb re-called the multiplex PCR reads, giving one row per CDR3 protein. The profile shows 300,000 to 400,000 distinct CDR3 sequences, roughly 41% of them singletons. Sequencing input: glioma tissue, nonneoplastic brain tissue, or PBMCs (not recorded which). The receptor source for this set is a human donor with low-grade glioma or glioblastoma, undergoing nonglioma brain surgery, or in good health (not recorded which).

In its sample, this clonotype was seen many times. This chain uses TRBV27 with TRBJ1-5, with D perhaps TRBD1 (6 bases). Per the germline V gene, CDR1 is MNHEY and CDR2 is SMNVEV (reference sequence). The CDR3 consists of 13 residues. V lost 6 bases, J lost 7 bases, and 13 bases lay in between. CDR3 coding DNA: TGTGCCAGCAGGGAACAGGGTCGACAGCCCCAGCATTTT. This translates into CASREQGRQPQHF.

Many counts were recorded for this clonotype. The chain couples TRBV28 to TRBJ2-3; 8 positions match TRBD2. This CDR3 comprises 15 residues. Germline trimming cut 5 bases from V and 5 bases from J; bases unmatched to any gene: 9. Germline lookup yields CDR1 MDHEN and CDR2 SYDVKM. In DNA, the CDR3 is TGTGCCAGCAGTAGCGGGGGACGAAGGTTAGATACGCAGTATTTT. Translation: CASSSGGRRLDTQYF.

Concerning this clonotype itself: The junction departs from the called germline gene at one end, perhaps through a read error. The chain combines TRBV7-2 with TRBJ2-3, with D perhaps matching TRBD2 (5 bases). Germline V lookup: CDR1 SGHTA, CDR2 FQGNSA. The CDR3 loop spans 15 amino acids. The CDR3 here is CASSLGEGVTDKQYF. The CDR3 bases are TGTGCCAGCAGCTTAGGTGAGGGAGTCACAGATAAGCAGTATTTT. Full variable domain (outside the CDR3, taken from reference TRBV7-2 and TRBJ2-3): GAGVSQSPSNKVTEKGKDVELRCDPISGHTALYWYRQSLGQGLEFLIYFQGNSAPDKSGLPSDRFSAERTGGSVSTLTIQRTQQEDSAVYLCASSLGEGVTDKQYFGPGTRLTVL.

Notes on this clonotype: Given a much more abundant clone one base away, this may be a read error. V usage is TRBV27 and J usage is TRBJ2-2, with D tentatively TRBD1 (7 bases). This CDR3 has 18 amino acids. Per the germline V gene, CDR1 is MNHEY and CDR2 is SMNVEV (reference sequence). V was pared by 7 bases and J by 3 bases, with 24 bases between. CDR3 amino acids: CASTGGGTGTGYTGELFF. CDR3 in DNA: TGTGCCAGCACAGGAGGGGGCACGGGGACGGGTTACACCGGGGAGCTGTTTTTT.

About this clonotype: One junction end does not reproduce the germline sequence, and a read error may be involved. The chain couples TRBV20-1 to TRBJ1-5; D not certain. The CDR3 has 14 amino acids. Germline lookup yields CDR1 DFQATT and CDR2 SNEGSKA (reference sequence). The CDR3 nucleotides are TGCAGTGCTGCCCCTGACTTGGGCAATCAGCCCCAGCGTTTT. It translates to CSAAPDLGNQPQRF.

With respect to this clonotype: Given a much more abundant clone one base away, this may be a read error. The chain has TRBV15 and TRBJ2-7; D remains unclear. Germline V lookup: CDR1 LNHNV, CDR2 YYDKDF (reference sequence). CDR3 length: 14 residues. The CDR3 region is CATSRDLGSYEQHF. The CDR3 DNA reads as TGTGCCACCAGCAGAGATCTGGGTTCCTACGAGCAGCACTTC.

This clonotype occurred a few times. V usage is TRBV20-1 and J usage is TRBJ2-1, with TRBD2 identical over 11 bases. Looked up from germline, CDR1 is DFQATT and CDR2 is SNEGSKA (reference sequence). The CDR3 is 17 residues long. With 0 bases clipped from V and 10 bases from J, the junction kept 14 bases outside the gene matches. The CDR3 spells CSARDSLAGAPVGEQFF. CDR3 bases: TGCAGTGCTAGAGATTCACTAGCGGGAGCCCCGGTCGGCGAGCAGTTCTTC.

Worth noting for this clonotype: The CDR3 does not close with the conserved phenylalanine or tryptophan, likely indicating a read error. J is TRBJ2-3 and V is TRBV4-1; 11 bases agree with TRBD2. The V gene end was trimmed by 1 base and the J gene end by 2 bases; junction bases not matched to a gene: 5. This CDR3 has 17 residues. Germline lookup yields CDR1 MGHRA and CDR2 YSYEKL. The CDR3 loop reads CASSQAPGLAATDTQYS. DNA of the CDR3: TGCGCCAGCAGCCAAGCGCCGGGACTAGCGGCCACAGATACGCAGTATTCT.

The table lists this clonotype with a few counts. This chain joins TRBV6-6 and TRBJ1-1; possibly TRBD1 for D (6 bases). Trimming shortened V by 1 base and J by 8 bases, and 11 bases separated the two germline ends. Germline assignment: CDR1 MNHNY and CDR2 SVGAGI (reference sequence). The CDR3 covers 13 residues. The CDR3, as DNA: TGTGCCAGCAGTTACTTGCAGGGGATGGAAGCTTTCTTT. Its protein product is CASSYLQGMEAFF.

This clonotype was counted a few times. The genes are TRBV6-2 or TRBV6-3 and TRBJ2-1; 12 bases line up with TRBD2. The CDR3 runs 17 residues. Germline V gene lookup returns CDR1 MNHEY and CDR2 SVGEGT. Unmatched junction bases numbered 14, after V lost 6 bases and J lost 8 bases. The CDR3 coding sequence is TGTGCCAGCAGGGACTCCCTAGCGGGAGGGCTTCGCGATGAGCAGTTCTTC. It yields the protein CASRDSLAGGLRDEQFF.

Concerning this clonotype itself: Relative to the germline gene, one junction end is altered; a read error may explain this. In nucleotides, the CDR3 is TGTGCCAGCAGCCGGTCAGGGGGCGGATTGAGCACTGAAGCTCTCTTT. Translated, it gives CASSRSGGGLSTEALF. This chain joins TRBV11-1 and TRBJ1-1; TRBD1 matches 8 bases. Germline V gene data show CDR1 as SGHAT and CDR2 as FQDESV (reference sequence). The CDR3 contains 16 residues.

As DNA, the CDR3 is TGTGCCAGCAGTACCTACAGTGACTATGGCTACACCTTC. Its translation: CASSTYSDYGYTF. The chain employs TRBV2 and TRBJ1-2, with no clear D. Germline loops: CDR1 SNHLY, CDR2 FYNNEI. CDR3 length: 13 amino acids. Trimming left V 5 bases short and J 3 bases short, with 10 bases between.

The genes are TRBV20-1 and TRBJ2-7, with a weak D call TRBD1 (6 bases). The CDR3 has 17 residues. The germline CDR1 and CDR2 sequences are DFQATT and SNEGSKA (reference sequence). Trimming removed 1 base at V and 1 base at J, with 20 bases between. CDR3 DNA sequence: TGCAGTGCTAGAGGGGGGATTCCGACAGGCGATTCCTACGAGCAGTACTTC. Translation: CSARGGIPTGDSYEQYF.

The chain has TRBV18 and TRBJ1-5; no reliable D call. Germline V lookup: CDR1 KGHSH, CDR2 LQKENI. CDR3 length: 16 amino acids. V lost 4 bases to trimming and J lost 6 bases, with 19 bases between them. The CDR3: CASSLSDGSMGQPQHF. The CDR3 DNA sequence: TGTGCCAGCTCACTCAGCGATGGGAGTATGGGTCAGCCCCAGCATTTT.

The chain couples TRBV4-3 to TRBJ2-1; TRBD1 agrees at 9 bases. The CDR3 spans 15 residues. Germline assignment: CDR1 LGHNA and CDR2 YSLEER. J was trimmed by 3 bases and V by 3 bases; bases with no gene match: 3. The CDR3 loop is CASSHGTGIYNEQFF. The CDR3 DNA sequence: TGCGCCAGCAGCCACGGGACAGGGATCTACAATGAGCAGTTCTTC.

The V and J genes are TRBV6-2 or TRBV6-3 and TRBJ2-7, with TRBD2 matching over 7 bases. V shed 3 bases and J 7 bases; nucleotides not matched to a gene: 15. Per germline, CDR1 MNHEY and CDR2 SVGEGT. This CDR3 has 16 amino acids. The CDR3 loop is CASSYSASGSYNEQYF. The CDR3 DNA reads TGTGCCAGCAGTTATTCGGCTAGCGGCTCCTACAATGAGCAGTACTTC.

Notes on this clonotype: This may stem from a read error, because a much larger clone lies one nucleotide away. The chain uses TRBV27 and TRBJ1-1; TRBD1 is a possible D gene (5 bases). CDR3 length: 18 amino acids. The V gene's germline CDR1 is MNHEY and CDR2 SMNVEV (reference sequence). CDR3 bases: TGTGCCAGCAGTTTACGGGCCCAGGGCCGCCGGGTGAACAATGAAGCTTTCTTT. Translated, it gives CASSLRAQGRRVNNEAFF.

The J gene is TRBJ2-7, the V gene TRBV6-6; no clear D. V gave up 6 bases and J gave up 4 bases, with 16 bases separating them. The CDR3 runs 14 residues. Germline V gives CDR1 MNHNY, CDR2 SVGAGI (reference sequence). CDR3 DNA: TGTGCCAGCAGCTTAGATCGCCGCCGGTACGAGCAGTACTTC. Encoded protein: CASSLDRRRYEQYF.

The chain employs TRBV7-2 and TRBJ2-7, with 11 bases lining up with TRBD1. This CDR3 has 16 residues. CDR1 is SGHTA and CDR2 is FQGNSA in the germline V gene. Losses at the gene ends were 2 bases for V and 4 bases for J; bases not matched to a gene: 7. CDR3 in DNA: TGTGCCAGCAGCTTACGTTCGGGACAGGGGGAATACGAGCAGTACTTC. Its translation is CASSLRSGQGEYEQYF.

This clonotype appeared a few times. The V and J genes are TRBV20-1 and TRBJ2-5; the match to TRBD2 covers 8 bases. In germline, CDR1 is DFQATT, CDR2 SNEGSKA (reference sequence). The J segment lost 2 bases and the V segment lost 6 bases, leaving 8 bases of the junction unmatched. The CDR3 has 14 residues. The CDR3 sequence: CSAFTLAAQETQYF. The CDR3 DNA reads TGCAGTGCCTTTACACTAGCGGCGCAAGAGACCCAGTACTTC.

With regard to this clonotype: Possible read error: a much larger clone is one base away. CDR3 in DNA: TGCAGTGCCCTACCCACAGGGGGCTTCACTGAAGCTTTCTTT. It specifies CSALPTGGFTEAFF. The V gene is TRBV20-1, the J gene TRBJ1-1; TRBD1 aligns across 9 bases. Per germline, CDR1 DFQATT and CDR2 SNEGSKA (reference sequence). The CDR3 sequence is 14 residues long. After removal of 6 bases from V and 4 bases from J, the junction contained 9 bases not matched to a gene.

This clonotype was counted ten times or more. The chain is built from TRBV27 and TRBJ2-7; no clear D gene. Germline loops: CDR1 MNHEY, CDR2 SMNVEV (reference sequence). Trimming cost V 2 bases and J 5 bases, with 13 bases left between them. CDR3 length equals 14 residues. For the CDR3, the DNA is TGTGCCAGCAGTTTAGGAGTAAAGGGCGACGAGCAGTACTTC. It translates to CASSLGVKGDEQYF.

Worth noting for this clonotype: A single base separates this from a much larger clone, so it may be a read error. The CDR3 carries no conserved terminal phenylalanine or tryptophan, so it likely arises from a read error. The chain joins TRBV27 to TRBJ2-7, with a possible D match to TRBD2 (5 bases). V dropped 4 bases and J dropped 0 bases, with 13 bases sitting between them. This CDR3 contains 15 residues. CDR1 is MNHEY, CDR2 SMNVEV, per germline (reference sequence). The CDR3 bases are TGTGCCAGCAGTTACGGACTTCTCCCCTCCTACGAGCAGTACTTA. This sequence encodes CASSYGLLPSYEQYL.

The chain links TRBV11-2 to TRBJ2-3; 14 bases map to TRBD2. CDR3 length: 17 residues. Germline trimming cut 4 bases from V and 4 bases from J; bases unmatched to any gene: 7. Germline values: CDR1 SGHAT, CDR2 FQNNGV. The CDR3 DNA is TGTGCCAGCAGCTCCGGGACTAGCGGGAGTTTGTCAGATACGCAGTATTTT. Translating gives CASSSGTSGSLSDTQYF.

The rearrangement links TRBV13 to TRBJ2-5; a possible D gene is TRBD1 (6 bases). The CDR3 consists of 15 residues. V lost 5 bases to trimming and J lost 5 bases, with 18 bases between them. Germline V lookup: CDR1 PRHDT, CDR2 FYEKMQ (reference sequence). The chain's CDR3 is CASSPRQAPTETQYF. In DNA, the CDR3 is TGTGCCAGCAGCCCAAGACAGGCCCCCACGGAGACCCAGTACTTC. Combining the CDR3 with reference TRBV13 and TRBJ2-5 gives the whole variable domain AAGVIQSPRHLIKEKRETATLKCYPIPRHDTVYWYQQGPGQDPQFLISFYEKMQSDKGSIPDRFSAQQFSDYHSELNMSSLELGDSALYFCASSPRQAPTETQYFGPGTRLLVL.

The rearrangement joins TRBV11-2 to TRBJ2-3; D is unresolved. The CDR3 is 12 residues long. Per germline, CDR1 SGHAT and CDR2 FQNNGV. V was clipped by 3 bases and J by 5 bases, with 6 bases between them. CDR3 DNA: TGTGCCAGCAGCTTTCCGGGAGATACGCAGTATTTT. It codes for CASSFPGDTQYF.

This clonotype has just a few counts. The CDR3 DNA reads TGCAGTGCCCATCGACAGGGGGTCACCTACGAGCAGTACTTC. This sequence encodes CSAHRQGVTYEQYF. The chain employs TRBV20-1 and TRBJ2-7; the match to TRBD1 covers 9 bases. The CDR3 totals 14 residues. The germline gives CDR1 DFQATT, CDR2 SNEGSKA (reference sequence). Unmatched junction bases numbered 8, after V lost 6 bases and J lost 2 bases.